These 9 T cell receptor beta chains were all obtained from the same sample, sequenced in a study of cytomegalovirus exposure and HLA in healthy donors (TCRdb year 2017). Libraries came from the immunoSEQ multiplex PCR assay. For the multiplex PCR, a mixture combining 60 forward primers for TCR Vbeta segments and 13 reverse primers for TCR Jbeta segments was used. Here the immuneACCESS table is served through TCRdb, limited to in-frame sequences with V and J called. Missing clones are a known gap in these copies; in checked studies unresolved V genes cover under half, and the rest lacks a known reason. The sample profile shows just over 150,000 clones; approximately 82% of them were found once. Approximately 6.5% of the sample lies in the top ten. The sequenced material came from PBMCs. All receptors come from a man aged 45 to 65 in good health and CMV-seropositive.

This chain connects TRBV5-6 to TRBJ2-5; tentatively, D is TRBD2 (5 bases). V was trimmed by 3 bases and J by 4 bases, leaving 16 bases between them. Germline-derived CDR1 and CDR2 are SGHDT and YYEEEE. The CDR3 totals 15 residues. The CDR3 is CASSWRSPARETQYF. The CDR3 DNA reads TGTGCCAGCAGCTGGAGGTCCCCGGCCCGAGAGACCCAGTACTTC.

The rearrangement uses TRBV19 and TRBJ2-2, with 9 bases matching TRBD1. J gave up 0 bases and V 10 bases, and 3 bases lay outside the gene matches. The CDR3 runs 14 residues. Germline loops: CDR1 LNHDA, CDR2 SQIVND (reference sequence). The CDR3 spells CAIRQGANTGELFF. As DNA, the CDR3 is TGTGCCATCAGACAGGGGGCGAACACCGGGGAGCTGTTTTTT.

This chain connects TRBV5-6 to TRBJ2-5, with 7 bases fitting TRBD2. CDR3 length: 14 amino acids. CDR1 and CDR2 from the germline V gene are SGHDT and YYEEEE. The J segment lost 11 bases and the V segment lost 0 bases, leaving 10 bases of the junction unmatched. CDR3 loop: CASSLGQAIGGQYF. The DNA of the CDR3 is TGTGCCAGCAGCTTGGGGCAGGCGATCGGGGGGCAGTACTTC.

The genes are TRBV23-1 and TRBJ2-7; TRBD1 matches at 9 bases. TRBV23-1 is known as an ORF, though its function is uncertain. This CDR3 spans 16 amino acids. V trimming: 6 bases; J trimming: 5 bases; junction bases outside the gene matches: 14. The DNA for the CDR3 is TGCGCCAGCAGCCCTTCCCCGGGGACAGGGCGAAACGAGCAGTACGTC. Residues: CASSPSPGTGRNEQYV.

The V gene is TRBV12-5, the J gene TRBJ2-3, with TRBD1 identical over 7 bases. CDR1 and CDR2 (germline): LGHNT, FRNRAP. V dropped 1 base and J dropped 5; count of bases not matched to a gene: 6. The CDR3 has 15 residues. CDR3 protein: CASGLGQGEVDTQYF. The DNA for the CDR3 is TGTGCTAGTGGTTTGGGACAGGGAGAGGTAGATACGCAGTATTTT.

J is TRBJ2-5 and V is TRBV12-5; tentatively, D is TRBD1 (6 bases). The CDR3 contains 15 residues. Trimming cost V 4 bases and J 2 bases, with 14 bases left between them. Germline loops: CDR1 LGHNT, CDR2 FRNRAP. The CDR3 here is CASGSPGDPQETQYF. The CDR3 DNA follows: TGTGCTAGTGGTTCACCAGGGGACCCACAAGAGACCCAGTACTTC.

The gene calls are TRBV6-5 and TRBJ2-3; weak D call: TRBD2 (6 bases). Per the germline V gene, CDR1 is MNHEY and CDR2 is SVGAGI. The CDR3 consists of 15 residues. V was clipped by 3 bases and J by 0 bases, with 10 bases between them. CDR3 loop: CASSYRGTSTDTQYF. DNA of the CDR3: TGTGCCAGCAGTTATCGGGGGACTAGCACAGATACGCAGTATTTT.

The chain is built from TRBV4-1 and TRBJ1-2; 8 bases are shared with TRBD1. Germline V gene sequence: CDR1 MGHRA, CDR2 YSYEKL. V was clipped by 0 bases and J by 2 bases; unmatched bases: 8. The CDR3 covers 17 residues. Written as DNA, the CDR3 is TGCGCCAGCAGCCAAGAGCCTGGACAGGGAATAAACTATGGCTACACCTTC. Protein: CASSQEPGQGINYGYTF.

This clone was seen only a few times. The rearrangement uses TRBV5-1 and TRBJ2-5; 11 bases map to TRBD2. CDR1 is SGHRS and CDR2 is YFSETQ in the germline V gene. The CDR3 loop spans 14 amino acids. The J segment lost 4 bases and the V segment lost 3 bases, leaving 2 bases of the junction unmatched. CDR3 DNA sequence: TGCGCCAGCAGCTCTAGCGGGAGGCTAGAGACCCAGTACTTC. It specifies CASSSSGRLETQYF.